What follows are 8 T cell receptor beta chains derived from one specimen sequenced in a study of Graves' ophthalmopathy and Graves' hyperthyroidism. The sequenced template was RNA, covering the TCR beta CDR3 region. The first round was an RT-PCR with HTBI primers, and the second round was a multiplex PCR. One entry per CDR3 protein, called by TCRdb with MiXCR from the multiplex PCR reads. The sample has about 640,000 distinct CDR3 sequences, about 40% seen once. The sequenced sample consisted of peripheral blood. The receptor source for this set is an adult man with Graves' ophthalmopathy.

Turning to this clonotype: A junction end diverges from the germline sequence, so it may reflect a read error. The V and J genes are TRBV12-3 or TRBV12-4 and TRBJ2-7; no clear D gene. This CDR3 comprises 13 residues. CDR3 sequence (DNA): TGTGCCAGCAGTTTCCGGATTCCCTACGTGCAGTACTTC. It yields the protein CASSFRIPYVQYF.

The V gene is TRBV12-3 or TRBV12-4, the J gene TRBJ1-1, with TRBD1 as a possible D gene (5 bases). Trimming cost V 6 bases and J 8 bases, with 22 bases left between them. The CDR3 is made up of 15 amino acids. The CDR3 is CASSDRDRKEREAFF. In nucleotides, the CDR3 is TGTGCCAGCAGCGACCGGGACCGTAAGGAGCGCGAAGCTTTCTTT.

This clonotype was seen a handful of times. This chain links TRBV6-5 with TRBJ2-2, with 8 bases aligning to TRBD1. In germline, CDR1 is MNHEY, CDR2 SVGAGI. This CDR3 has 15 residues. Trimming removed 7 bases from V and 0 bases from J; junction bases left unmatched: 4. The CDR3 sequence is CASIRTGSNTGELFF. For the CDR3, the DNA is TGTGCCAGCATTAGGACAGGGTCGAACACCGGGGAGCTGTTTTTT.

There are many counts of this clonotype. The chain employs TRBV20-1 and TRBJ1-1; 9 bases agree with TRBD1. The CDR3 runs 12 residues. V was pared by 3 bases and J by 11 bases, with 7 bases of the junction left unmatched. CDR1 and CDR2 (germline): DFQATT, SNEGSKA (reference sequence). CDR3 sequence: CSASRDRGKAFF. The DNA of the CDR3 is TGCAGTGCTAGTAGAGACAGGGGGAAGGCTTTCTTT.

In its sample, this clonotype was seen many times. The chain links TRBV29-1 to TRBJ1-2; 7 bases are a match to TRBD1. The CDR3 is made up of 13 amino acids. Germline V gives CDR1 SQVTM, CDR2 ANQGSEA. The V segment lost 7 bases and the J segment 6 bases; nucleotides outside the gene matches: 11. CDR3 in DNA: TGCAGCGCCTGGGGACAGCCAAAGGATGGCTACACCTTC. It translates to CSAWGQPKDGYTF.

This chain connects TRBV7-9 to TRBJ1-2; 10 positions agree with TRBD1. Trimming removed 5 bases from V and 4 bases from J; junction bases left unmatched: 7. This CDR3 spans 15 amino acids. Germline CDR1 is SEHNR and CDR2 is FQNEAQ (reference sequence). This CDR3 reads CASSGTGAIPYGYTF. The CDR3 nucleotides read TGTGCCAGCAGCGGGACAGGGGCGATTCCCTATGGCTACACCTTC.

This clonotype was recorded at least ten times. This chain connects TRBV7-3 to TRBJ2-5, with D possibly TRBD1 on 5 matching bases. Looked up from germline, CDR1 is SGHTA and CDR2 is FQGTGA. Between the trimmed V and J ends, which lost 6 bases and 5 bases, there was a span of 16 bases. This CDR3 region has 14 residues. The CDR3 protein is CASSPGSGRETQYF. The CDR3 nucleotides read TGTGCCAGCAGTCCAGGGTCGGGCCGGGAGACCCAGTACTTC.

The genes are TRBV6-5 and TRBJ2-5; perhaps TRBD1 as D (6 bases). CDR3 length: 14 residues. Trimming shortened V by 5 bases and J by 1 base, and 11 bases separated the two germline ends. The germline V gene has CDR1 MNHEY and CDR2 SVGAGI. The CDR3 protein is CASSHGDTQETQYF. CDR3 coding DNA: TGTGCCAGCAGTCACGGGGACACCCAAGAGACCCAGTACTTC.